This TCR beta chain was captured by sequencing in a study of cytomegalovirus exposure and HLA in healthy donors (dated by TCRdb to about 2017). Regarding the research as a whole: In an earlier analysis of roughly 500 of the donors, around 300 Gb of sequence data and just under 120 million unique TCR beta sequences from about 180 million T cells were reported. An earlier analysis of approximately 640 of the donors applied high-throughput TCR beta sequencing to assess whether each TCR beta V gene segment acted as functional or pseudogenic. A later analysis re-examined previously published TCR beta repertoires from 610 or so donors and added high-resolution HLA genotyping to investigate patterns of TCR occurrence. An early release covering roughly 640 HLA-typed donors comprised about 300 gigabases of sequencing data and roughly 85 million unique TCR sequences. The study combined high-throughput TCR immunosequencing, statistical association of individual TCRs with disease status, and machine learning to predict cytomegalovirus infection status. All discovery cohort repertoires had been generated on a single sequencing platform. Donor age, sex, ethnicity and CMV serostatus were compiled together with the repertoire data. The study aimed to test whether cataloging public T cell receptors could reveal signatures of past pathogen exposure. In addition to the first cohort of 666 subjects, a separate validation cohort of over 90 different subjects was used. In the later analysis, no new phenotypic data were used to find candidate immune exposures; instead, reliance was placed on TCR beta sequences and their occurrence across donors. The genetic ancestry cluster associated with self-reported Caucasian donors included about 81% of the 300 to 400 genotyped donors. Typing coverage varied by locus: about 620-630 donors for A, B, C, DRB1 and DQB1; 522 for DQA1; around 570 for DPA1; roughly 470 for DPB1. Both class I and class II loci were covered by HLA typing, at four-digit resolution. Using immunosequencing, the study profiled T cell repertoires from around 670 subjects and related those repertoires to cytomegalovirus serostatus. Genome-wide SNP genotypes for about 65% of the 666 donors were used in a later genetic analysis, which treated that subset as a discovery cohort. Among some 410 genotyped donors of the cohort, an average of around 240,000 unique TCR beta nucleotide sequences were sequenced per donor, roughly 20% of them non-productive. Roughly 5 DR-DQ haplotypes were handled as single units for association and clustering, since linkage in the cohort was strong. What the research found in general, with its limitations: Because counts were too low, around 18 rarely observed V segments, including chromosome 9 orphons, were left out of the earlier analysis of a few hundred of the donors. The authors suggested that the approach could potentially be extended to other disease states and immunological phenotypes. In a later analysis, about 16,000 TCR beta sequences were associated with specific HLA alleles at a false discovery rate of 0.05. A later analysis found that most CMV-associated TCR beta chains appeared HLA-restricted, with HLA associations seemingly driven largely by CMV exposure. The study listed 164 TCR beta chains as associated with cytomegalovirus. When HLA alleles, especially DR and DQ, strongly co-occurred, TCR associations were difficult to assign to individual alleles. A later genetic analysis reported fewer N-insertions in productive TCRs among donors in an Asian-associated ancestry cluster than the roughly 720-donor mean. V-gene and J-gene trimming of TCR beta chains was associated with a missense DCLRE1C variant in a later genetic analysis, and the association was replicated in an independent cohort. In a later analysis, TCR association rates were found to vary across HLA loci, with the most associated TCRs seen for DRB1 alleles and the fewest for HLA-C alleles. The classifier was reported to diagnose cytomegalovirus status with high specificity and sensitivity in both the original and validation cohorts. A further reported finding was that TCR beta sequences accurately predicted the HLA-A and HLA-B alleles for most subjects in the first cohort. Linkage disequilibrium might explain the correlated functional status among segregating V segments, but an unknown experimental factor could not be ruled out. A later analysis reported that several top co-occurrence clusters appeared linked to parvovirus B19, influenza, CMV and Epstein-Barr virus. The cohort was sequenced for TCR beta chains only, and without alpha or paired-chain data the features that could be detected were limited. The only immune exposure information available for the cohort was CMV serostatus. Because HLA typing was unavailable for some donors at each locus, only the typed subset was used in association tests. The presence/absence analyses assumed that sequencing depth was roughly uniform across donors, and that assumption may not be true. A later analysis found that HLA-associated TCR beta chains were more clonally expanded and had lower generation probabilities than equally common non-associated chains. Broadly in line with IMGT annotations, most TCR beta V segments showed up in productive rearrangements about 87% or about 30% of the time in an earlier analysis of approximately 600 of the donors. A cluster of highly shared sequence variants was judged likely to be a technical artifact of the sequencing pipeline. In vitro tests confirmed that a few of the cytomegalovirus-associated TCR beta chains recognize cytomegalovirus antigens. Most TCR sequences were seen in very few donors, while some public TCRs were found in many individuals.

Libraries were made using the immunoSEQ multiplex PCR assay. For the multiplex PCR, a mixture combining 60 forward primers for TCR Vbeta segments and 13 reverse primers for TCR Jbeta segments was used. The CDR3 region of rearranged TCR beta genes was amplified from genomic DNA by a multiplex PCR assay. The Illumina HiSeq System was used to sequence the amplified TCR beta libraries as 87-base-pair reads. Per the source publication's procedure: In a later analysis, tens of millions of unique TCR beta chains were counted across the 650 to 700 repertoires, and roughly 10 million of these chains were shared by at least two donors. To remove PCR and sequencing errors, raw reads were error-corrected and collapsed into unique sequences using a nearest-neighbor algorithm that merged closely related sequences. To assign V, D and J gene segments, CDR3 sequences were aligned to IMGT reference sequences. Each retained sequence needed at least a six-nucleotide match to both a V gene segment and a J gene segment. A rearrangement counted as productive if the CDR3 had no stop codons and remained in frame with V and J, and every other rearrangement counted as non-productive. CDR3 was defined by IMGT convention, running from the second conserved V-encoded cysteine to the conserved J-encoded phenylalanine. Sequences without an unambiguous match to a single V gene segment were excluded from the earlier analysis of 500 to 700 of the donors. In an earlier analysis of a few hundred of the donors, V segments were called functional above 56.7% productive rearrangements and were called segregating when the between-donor standard deviation exceeded 5%. To diagnose cytomegalovirus status from the catalog of TCR beta chain sequences, a statistical classification framework was built. V and J gene assignment, in a later analysis, came from comparing TCR nucleotide sequences with IMGT/GENE-DB human TR gene sequences. A later analysis assigned CDR3 sequences and most-parsimonious VDJ recombination scenarios with the TCRdist pipeline. In a later analysis, each TCR beta chain was defined by its CDR3 amino acid sequence together with its V-gene family, and reads without a unique V-gene family were excluded. In a later analysis, fewer than 600 highly shared, low-generation-probability nucleotide sequences were removed to address suspected cross-contamination and a sequencing artifact. A later analysis calculated a clonal expansion index for each public chain from normalized within-repertoire ranks of inferred template counts. A later analysis computed generation probabilities with a VDJ recombination model fitted to out-of-frame rearrangements, and checked the results against IGoR. A later analysis scored TCR-TCR, TCR-HLA and TCR-CMV co-occurrence with hypergeometric tests, applying a repertoire-size bias correction to TCR pairs. To estimate false discovery rates, a later analysis permuted the HLA or CMV assignments 20 times. A later analysis grouped co-occurring TCRs with DBSCAN, adding TCRdist sequence similarity when clustering within HLA-allele-positive subsets. Co-occurrence clustering excluded repertoires with fewer than 30,000 or more than 120,000 public chains, plus five with anomalous nucleotide sharing. What TCRdb holds here is the immuneACCESS table cut down to in-frame rearrangements. Part of the clones is not present; checked against another copy, under half of the missing clones reflect an unresolved V gene, and the others are unexplained. That table is the source of V, J and clone size, and D and trimming were worked out from the DNA. Counted in this sample were about 94,000 clones; approximately 78% of them appeared once. Together, the top ten hold just over 0.75% of the sample.

This clone was observed a single time. What antigen it recognizes has not been identified. No much larger clonotype is one base removed from it; base qualities were not supplied. In total, approximately 700 healthy bone marrow donors made up the cohort. At the time of sampling, every cohort member was nominally healthy, though immune exposures that went unrecorded were likely present. The donor tested CMV seronegative and was one of the 352 seronegative cohort members. Each donor provided a peripheral blood sample, and peripheral blood mononuclear cells were used for TCR beta sequencing. Genomic DNA extraction from the blood cell samples was performed with the Qiagen DNeasy Blood Extraction Kit. The TCR originated in a woman aged 55-70 years in good health and CMV-seronegative. The sample taken for sequencing was PBMCs.

Here is the DNA: TGTGCCTGGAGTCCGGGACTAGCGGGAGTGCACTCCTACGAGCAGTACTTC. Its coded protein is CAWSPGLAGVHSYEQYF. This receptor chain uses TRBV30 and TRBJ2-7, and 14 bases in between align with TRBD2. Reading the germline V gene (reference sequence) gives CDR1 GTSNPN and CDR2 SVGIG. V is trimmed back by 2 bases and J by 0 bases, and the junction contains 6 bases that no gene match accounts for. Reading from cysteine to phenylalanine, the CDR3 counts 17 amino acids. Of the read, only the CDR3 DNA is kept; its 51 bases are in frame from base 1.